The entry below describes one T cell receptor (beta chain). Its target is unknown. The data derive from a study of blood T cells in healthy people across ages. Study-level findings and limits: Long-lived donors exceeded aged donors in naive CD4+ cells and diversity.

Germline V gene sequence: CDR1 MDHEN, CDR2 SYDVKM. Trimming at V came to 6 bases and at J to 4 bases, leaving 7 bases not matched to a gene. The CDR3 is made up of 14 amino acids. Each donor's blood draw was approximately 10 milliliters of peripheral blood. The second PCR ran about 6 to 12 cycles with a sample-barcoded 5' primer and J-beta primers. TCRdb itself ran the 5' RACE reads through MiXCR, one entry per CDR3 protein. The sample lists roughly 1 million distinct CDR3 sequences, approximately 25% occurring once. The same sample was also studied in work on T cells of mothers and their children. That publication notes: Microchimeric T cell clones that persisted were not detected.

Material: blood. This clonotype originated in a girl aged 2-9 years in good health. The chain carries TRBV28 and TRBJ2-5, with 8 positions matching TRBD1. The CDR3 loop is CASRDRVVRETQYF. CDR3 nucleotides: TGTGCCAGCAGGGACAGGGTGGTTCGAGAGACCCAGTACTTC.